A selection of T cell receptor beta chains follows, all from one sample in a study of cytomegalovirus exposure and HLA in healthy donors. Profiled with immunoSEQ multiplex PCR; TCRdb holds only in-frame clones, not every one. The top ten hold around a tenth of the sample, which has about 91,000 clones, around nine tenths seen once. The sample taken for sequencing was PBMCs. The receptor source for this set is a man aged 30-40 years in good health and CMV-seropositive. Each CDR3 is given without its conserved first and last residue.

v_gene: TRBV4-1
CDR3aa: ASSHTSGRAYEQY

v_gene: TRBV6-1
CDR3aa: ASSGQGAQEKLF

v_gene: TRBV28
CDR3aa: ASSFAAAGPDTQY

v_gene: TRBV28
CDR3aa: ASETGQANNEQF

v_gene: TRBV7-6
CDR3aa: ASSLSPTQQGARETQY

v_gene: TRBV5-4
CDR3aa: ASGSGRARVEQF

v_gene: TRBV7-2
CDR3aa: ASSRAGVRVEQY

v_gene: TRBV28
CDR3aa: ASSRPDRFDEQY

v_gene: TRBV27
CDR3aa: ASSLVATRSNQPQH

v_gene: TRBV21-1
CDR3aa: ASSSLNSGTGGGSEQY

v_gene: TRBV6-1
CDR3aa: ASSRQNLYQETQY

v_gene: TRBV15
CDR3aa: ATSQGHYNSPLH

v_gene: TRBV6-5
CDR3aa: ASSDRGSNEKLF

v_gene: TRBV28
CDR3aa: ASSSPDRGEQY

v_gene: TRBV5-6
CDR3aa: ASSPPDSYEQY

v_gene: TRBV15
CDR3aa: ATSKQGAPGETQY

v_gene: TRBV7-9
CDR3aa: ASSLEQNTEAF

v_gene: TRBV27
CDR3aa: ASSPGRTGYEQY

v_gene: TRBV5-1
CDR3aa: ASSLAWTSGTPGQEQF

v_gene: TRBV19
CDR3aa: ASSALSGINTGELF

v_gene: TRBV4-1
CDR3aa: ASKSNRDKDYGYT

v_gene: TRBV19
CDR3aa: AISRGAAGANVLT

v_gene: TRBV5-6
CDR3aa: ASSSISTGGAGGNTEAF

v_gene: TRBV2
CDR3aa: ASSERTYNEKLF

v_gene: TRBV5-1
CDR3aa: ASSFGQSTDTQY

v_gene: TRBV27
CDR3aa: ASRNQETGELF

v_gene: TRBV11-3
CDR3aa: ASSLGYSTDTQY

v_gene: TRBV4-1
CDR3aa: ASSPVRSFRTQH

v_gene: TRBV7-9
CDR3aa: ASSLLPIRQASSGNTIY

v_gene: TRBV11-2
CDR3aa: ASSQDRTTGYT

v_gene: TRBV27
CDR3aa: ASSIAGFRYYEQY

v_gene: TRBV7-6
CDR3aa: ASSPTGTGAYEQY

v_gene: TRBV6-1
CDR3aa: ASSEAGALPNQPQH

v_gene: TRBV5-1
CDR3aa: ASSSNYEQY

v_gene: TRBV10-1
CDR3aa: ASSPTLSGEQY

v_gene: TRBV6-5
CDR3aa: ASSHDYISEAF

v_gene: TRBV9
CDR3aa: ASSVAQTGYYEQY

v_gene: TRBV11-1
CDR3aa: ASSPDRDEQY

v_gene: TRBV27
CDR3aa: ASSRQGAGTEAF

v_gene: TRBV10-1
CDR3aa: ASSRDYRNNEQF

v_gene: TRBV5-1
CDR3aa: ASSPSANGYT

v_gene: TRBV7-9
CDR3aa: ASSTDSDTQY

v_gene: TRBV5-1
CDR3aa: ASSLGTATSGNTIY

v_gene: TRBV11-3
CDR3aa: ASSLRGPGWSSKGQPQH

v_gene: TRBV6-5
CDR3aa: ASSYDTTYGYT

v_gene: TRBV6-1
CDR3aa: ASSEASSYEQY

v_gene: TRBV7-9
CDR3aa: ASSSQAGVEQF

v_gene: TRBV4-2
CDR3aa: ASSQVPGLVYEQY

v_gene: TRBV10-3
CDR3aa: AITGLAGGLGELF

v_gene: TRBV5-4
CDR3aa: ASSPETGGASGNTIY

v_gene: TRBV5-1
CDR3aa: ASSFGTSGSYNEQF

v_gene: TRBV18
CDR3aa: ASSPVRKGVNEQF

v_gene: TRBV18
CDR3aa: ASSPGDKYGYT

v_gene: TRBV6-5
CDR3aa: ASRGPGQSVPQH

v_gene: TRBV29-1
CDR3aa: SSRDKETQY